This entry features one T cell receptor beta chain sequence. These data belong to a study of blood T cell repertoires in COVID-19. Study at large: Italy, Spain and the United States were the sources of the convalescent and acute COVID-19 samples. The analysed material was cDNA or gDNA that came from T cells, B-cell-depleted T cells, or PBMCs.

The protocol was immunoSEQ multiplex PCR, while the TCRdb copy is restricted to in-frame clones and leaves out a portion. The sample includes 250,000 or so clones, about nine tenths of them seen just once. CDR1 GTSNPN and CDR2 SVGIG come from the germline V gene (reference sequence). Between the trimmed V and J ends, which lost 5 bases and 5 bases, there was a span of 15 bases. The CDR3 has 13 amino acids. Participants were aged about 18 to 95 years, lived in about 26 US areas, and enrolled virtually. Participants' reported clinical history set cohort assignment. This chain links TRBV30 with TRBJ1-1; D perhaps matches TRBD1 (5 bases). The material sequenced was PBMCs or T cells enriched from blood (not recorded which). The clonotype comes from a man aged 50-59 years who had been exposed to COVID-19. The CDR3: CAWGFGEGTEAFF. The CDR3 nucleotides are TGTGCCTGGGGCTTTGGGGAGGGGACTGAAGCTTTCTTT.